This is a list of T cell receptor beta chains from one sample in a study of blood T cells in healthy people across ages. TCRdb recomputed calls from the 5' RACE reads with MiXCR, one row per CDR3 protein. The sample records approximately 1.5 million distinct CDR3 sequences, 40% to 45% being singletons. The sample taken for sequencing was blood. The receptors originated from a young woman in good health. CDR3s include the opening cysteine and the closing phenylalanine or tryptophan. Each record gives: V gene, J gene, D gene, CDR3 protein. D genes are given only for firm matches.

v_gene: TRBV4-2
j_gene: TRBJ1-2
d_gene: -
CDR3aa: CAGMPNLAEKSYGYTF

v_gene: TRBV12-3/TRBV12-4
j_gene: TRBJ2-5
d_gene: -
CDR3aa: CASSLGGWAERRETQYF

v_gene: TRBV12-3/TRBV12-4
j_gene: TRBJ2-5
d_gene: -
CDR3aa: CASRRNRLPQGTQYF

v_gene: TRBV12-3/TRBV12-4
j_gene: TRBJ1-2
d_gene: -
CDR3aa: CASSLGAGQDGYTF

v_gene: TRBV7-2
j_gene: TRBJ2-5
d_gene: -
CDR3aa: CASSPRLSQETQYF

v_gene: TRBV15
j_gene: TRBJ2-7
d_gene: -
CDR3aa: CATSRVLASTVGQYF

v_gene: TRBV14
j_gene: TRBJ2-2
d_gene: -
CDR3aa: CASSRRLTASSGELFF

v_gene: TRBV2
j_gene: TRBJ2-2
d_gene: -
CDR3aa: CASRGAYTGEPFF

v_gene: TRBV7-2
j_gene: TRBJ2-1
d_gene: -
CDR3aa: CASSNASSYNEQFF

v_gene: TRBV9
j_gene: TRBJ2-1
d_gene: -
CDR3aa: CASSVPTALGEQFF